This TCR beta chain was documented in a study of CD8 T cells in Susac syndrome. After extraction with the RNeasy kit, about 0.45 to 1 ug of the RNA was reverse transcribed using random hexamers. TCRdb analysed the immunoSEQ multiplex PCR reads with MiXCR anew, one entry per CDR3 protein. This table holds a few hundred thousand distinct CDR3 sequences, about 94% found once. Source material: CD4+ T cells from PBMCs. This TCR was sampled from a human donor with Susac syndrome.

CDR3 sequence reads: CATSDLPGGTGELFF. The CDR3 DNA follows: TGTGCCACCAGTGATTTGCCAGGGGGCACCGGGGAGCTGTTTTTT. This chain connects TRBV24-1 to TRBJ2-2; 7 positions match TRBD1. This CDR3 comprises 15 residues. After removal of 0 bases from V and 4 bases from J, the junction contained 1 base not matched to a gene. CDR1 is KGHDR and CDR2 is SFDVKD in the germline V gene.